These 18 T cell receptor beta chains share one sample of origin, sequenced in a study of T-cell memory formation after mild COVID-19. Each CDR3 protein gets one entry after TCRdb re-called the 5' RACE reads with MiXCR. Among hundreds of thousands of distinct CDR3 sequences listed, approximately 15% were seen once. The sequenced sample consisted of PBMCs or a T cell subset sorted from them (not recorded which). The receptors were gathered from a man aged 18 to 35 who had mild COVID-19 (a few samples of this study predate the infection). Cell type and time point are not known.

The gene calls are TRBV4-3 and TRBJ1-2, with D hard to call. V was pared by 0 bases and J by 8 bases, with 16 bases between. The germline V gene has CDR1 LGHNA and CDR2 YSLEER. The CDR3 is 15 residues long. CDR3 in DNA: TGCGCCAGCAGCCAAGACCCGCAATTCTTCTACGGCTACACCTTC. Translation: CASSQDPQFFYGYTF.

The chain carries TRBV5-6 and TRBJ2-7, with D perhaps matching TRBD1 (6 bases). V shed 0 bases and J shed 0 bases, with 13 bases lying between them. The CDR3 is made up of 16 amino acids. Germline CDR1 SGHDT, CDR2 YYEEEE. CDR3 region: CASSLVDRLFSYEQYF. The DNA of the CDR3 is TGTGCCAGCAGCTTGGTAGACAGGCTTTTCTCCTACGAGCAGTACTTC.

The chain is built from TRBV7-9 and TRBJ2-2; TRBD1 matches at 7 bases. This CDR3 has 16 amino acids. The germline V gene has CDR1 SEHNR and CDR2 FQNEAQ (reference sequence). V lost 5 bases and J lost 0; bases outside the gene matches: 6. The CDR3 sequence is CASSPPTGSNTGELFF. CDR3 coding DNA: TGTGCCAGCAGCCCCCCGACAGGGTCGAACACCGGGGAGCTGTTTTTT.

For the CDR3, the DNA is TGTGCCAGCAGTGCCAGGGGGGCCGTTTTCGGCTACACCTTC. Residues: CASSARGAVFGYTF. The rearrangement joins TRBV2 to TRBJ1-2; TRBD1 aligns across 7 bases. This CDR3 has 14 amino acids. Germline assignment: CDR1 SNHLY and CDR2 FYNNEI. The V and J ends lost 4 bases and 8 bases, in that order; junction bases with no gene match: 10.

The sample holds many counts of this clonotype. V is TRBV12-3 or TRBV12-4 and J is TRBJ1-1; 10 bases agree with TRBD1. The V and J ends lost 7 bases and 7 bases, in that order; junction bases with no gene match: 9. The CDR3 runs 14 residues. CDR3 amino acids: CASNLDRGRGEAFF. The CDR3 region has the DNA TGTGCCAGCAACCTCGACAGGGGGCGAGGTGAAGCTTTCTTT.

The chain couples TRBV20-1 to TRBJ1-1; TRBD1 might be the D (5 bases). Germline V gives CDR1 DFQATT, CDR2 SNEGSKA (reference sequence). There are 17 residues in the CDR3. Between the trimmed V and J ends, which lost 0 bases and 1 base, there was a span of 18 bases. As DNA, the CDR3 is TGCAGTGCTAGAGATTCGGGGACGTACTACCCGAACACTGAAGCTTTCTTT. Residues: CSARDSGTYYPNTEAFF.

This clonotype was detected many times. The rearrangement links TRBV7-2 to TRBJ2-2, with TRBD2 matching over 11 bases. The CDR3 is 18 residues long. Germline assignment: CDR1 SGHTA and CDR2 FQGNSA. V gave up 5 bases and J gave up 4 bases; unmatched junction bases: 12. The CDR3 spells CASSPKLGLAVSTGELFF. The CDR3 DNA reads TGTGCCAGCAGCCCAAAACTGGGACTAGCGGTATCCACCGGGGAGCTGTTTTTT.

V gene TRBV7-2 combines with J gene TRBJ1-2; no firm D call. The V end was cut by 1 base, the J end by 4 bases, with 10 bases between. The CDR3 has 14 residues. The V gene's germline CDR1 is SGHTA and CDR2 FQGNSA. CDR3 protein: CASSLETRSYGYTF. Here the CDR3 DNA reads TGTGCCAGCAGCTTAGAAACAAGGAGCTATGGCTACACCTTC.

V usage is TRBV4-1 and J usage is TRBJ2-3; 9 bases are shared with TRBD2. V shed 4 bases and J 0 bases; nucleotides not matched to a gene: 5. CDR1 is MGHRA, CDR2 YSYEKL, per germline. This CDR3 is built from 16 residues. For the CDR3, the DNA is TGCGCCAGCAGCCGTAGCGGGGGATATAGCACAGATACGCAGTATTTT. It specifies CASSRSGGYSTDTQYF.

The chain uses TRBV4-1 and TRBJ1-1; D might be TRBD1 (6 bases). Trimming left V 4 bases short and J 1 base short, with 31 bases between. Germline V lookup: CDR1 MGHRA, CDR2 YSYEKL. The CDR3 runs to 21 residues. Written as DNA, the CDR3 is TGCGCCAGCAGCCGAGTCCTGGGGGGCGCATCACCGAGGACTAAGAACACTGAAGCTTTCTTT. Its protein is CASSRVLGGASPRTKNTEAFF.

This clonotype has only a few counts. The V call is TRBV5-1, the J call TRBJ2-3, with 9 positions matching TRBD2. V was clipped by 4 bases and J by 3 bases; unmatched bases: 12. Looked up from germline, CDR1 is SGHRS and CDR2 is YFSETQ. CDR3 size: 17 residues. CDR3 amino acids: CASSPAPSGGLTDTQYF. The CDR3 coding sequence is TGCGCCAGCAGCCCCGCCCCAAGCGGGGGGTTGACAGATACGCAGTATTTT.

This clonotype was detected only once. This chain joins TRBV28 and TRBJ2-7; tentative D call: TRBD2 (7 bases). Germline V gene sequence: CDR1 MDHEN, CDR2 SYDVKM. CDR3 length equals 16 residues. The germline V and J ends were trimmed by 2 bases and 3 bases, with 17 bases remaining between them. The CDR3 loop is CASSLPRGAPLYEQYF. The CDR3 coding sequence is TGTGCCAGCAGTTTACCCCGGGGGGCCCCGCTCTACGAGCAGTACTTC.

The V call is TRBV5-6, the J call TRBJ1-4; the D is unclear. CDR3 size: 14 residues. V was pared by 0 bases and J by 8 bases, with 11 bases between. CDR1 and CDR2 (germline): SGHDT, YYEEEE. The CDR3 DNA follows: TGTGCCAGCAGCTTGGTTTGGGAGGCGGAAAAACTGTTTTTT. This codes for CASSLVWEAEKLFF.

This clonotype was seen a few times. This chain uses TRBV12-3 or TRBV12-4 with TRBJ2-1, with 7 positions matching TRBD1. This CDR3 spans 14 amino acids. V was clipped by 6 bases and J by 6 bases; unmatched bases: 8. CDR3 nucleotide sequence: TGTGCCAGCAGACGGATCGGGACAGCCAATGAGCAGTTCTTC. Translated: CASRRIGTANEQFF.

This chain connects TRBV7-8 to TRBJ1-1; D is ambiguous. Trimming left V 5 bases short and J 4 bases short, with 14 bases between. This CDR3 comprises 14 residues. In germline, CDR1 is SGHVS, CDR2 FQNEAQ. CDR3 residues: CASSQRVSSTEAFF. In DNA, the CDR3 is TGTGCCAGCAGCCAAAGGGTTTCGAGCACTGAAGCTTTCTTT. Filled out from reference TRBV7-8 and TRBJ1-1, the complete variable domain reads GAGVSQSPRYKVAKRGQDVALRCDPISGHVSLFWYQQALGQGPEFLTYFQNEAQLDKSGLPSDRFFAERPEGSVSTLKIQRTQQEDSAVYLCASSQRVSSTEAFFGQGTRLTVV.

The V and J genes are TRBV6-6 and TRBJ1-3; D remains ambiguous. Trimming cost V 7 bases and J 5 bases, with 6 bases left between them. The CDR3 has 11 amino acids. Germline V CDR1 and CDR2: MNHNY, SVGAGI (reference sequence). CDR3 in amino acids: CASMERNTIYF. CDR3 nucleotides: TGTGCCAGCATGGAAAGAAACACCATATATTTT.

Here the CDR3 DNA reads TGCGCCAGCAGCCAAGACAGGGGGCGCGTTATAGGGAATGAGCAGTTCTTC. Its protein product is CASSQDRGRVIGNEQFF. The chain carries TRBV4-1 and TRBJ2-1; 8 bases are shared with TRBD1. The germline gives CDR1 MGHRA, CDR2 YSYEKL. CDR3 length: 17 amino acids. Trimming at V came to 0 bases and at J to 7 bases, leaving 11 bases not matched to a gene.

This clonotype was found many times. The chain carries TRBV7-3 and TRBJ2-1; TRBD2 matches at 12 bases. The CDR3 has 15 amino acids. Trimming cost V 5 bases and J 5 bases; bases outside gene matches: 4. Germline assignment: CDR1 SGHTA and CDR2 FQGTGA. This chain's CDR3 is CASSLGLAGNNEQFF. As DNA, the CDR3 is TGTGCCAGCAGCCTTGGACTAGCGGGGAACAATGAGCAGTTCTTC. The complete variable domain, with remaining parts taken from reference TRBV7-3 and TRBJ2-1, reads GAGVSQTPSNKVTEKGKYVELRCDPISGHTALYWYRQSLGQGPEFLIYFQGTGAADDSGLPNDRFFAVRPEGSVSTLKIQRTERGDSAVYLCASSLGLAGNNEQFFGPGTRLTVL.